This T cell receptor beta chain emerged from a study of blood T cells in healthy people across ages. As for this clonotype: Its antigen is not identified.

Study-level results: Older individuals had lower TCR beta diversity per million T cells (the decline was roughly linear).

The sample, roughly 9.5 milliliters of peripheral blood, was drawn from each donor. PBMCs numbering at least 7 million were isolated per sample. Total RNA was isolated from each sample in quantities of at least 6 micrograms. Together with a sample-barcoded 5' primer, a J-beta primer mix was included in a second PCR lasting roughly 7 to 11 cycles. TCRdb reprocessed the 5' RACE reads via MiXCR and lists one record per CDR3 protein. Seen here are about 320,000 distinct CDR3 sequences, roughly 27% observed once, and the top ten hold 25% to 30%. The sequence was collected from a woman aged 70-85 years in good health. The sequenced sample was blood.

The CDR3 DNA sequence: TGTGCCAGCAGCGTAGGGCTAGCGGGGGGGATCCAAGAGACCCAGTACTTC. Its translation is CASSVGLAGGIQETQYF. The chain has TRBV9 and TRBJ2-5; 12 positions match TRBD2. V lost 0 bases, J lost 1 base, and 4 bases stayed unmatched. Germline V CDR1 and CDR2: SGDLS, YYNGEE. The CDR3 sequence is 17 residues long.